The 14 T cell receptor beta chains reported below all come from one sample, sequenced in a study of beta chain features in type 1 diabetes. Expressed TCRB transcripts were sequenced because the entire RNA isolate underwent reverse transcription. Assay: immunoSEQ multiplex PCR; the TCRdb copy retains only in-frame clones and omits some. Among 200,000 to 250,000 clones listed, 25% to 35% were seen once. The sequencing input was central memory CD4+ T cells from blood. The source of these receptors is a man aged 30 to 39 in good health.

This clone was recorded a few times. CDR3 protein: CASSVRTGSYEQYF. The CDR3 DNA reads TGTGCCAGCAGTGTTCGGACAGGGAGCTACGAGCAGTACTTC. The chain carries TRBV6-5 and TRBJ2-7, with TRBD1 matching over 8 bases. V shed 5 bases, J shed 3 bases, and the junction held 6 bases outside the gene matches. The germline V gene encodes CDR1 MNHEY and CDR2 SVGAGI. The length of the CDR3 is 14 residues.

This clone occurred a few times. The chain is built from TRBV18 and TRBJ2-4; TRBD1 might be the D (5 bases). Germline V CDR1 and CDR2: KGHSH, LQKENI. This CDR3 comprises 16 residues. V shed 4 bases and J shed 3 bases, with 16 bases lying between them. CDR3 protein: CASSRRLDRDKNIQYF. The CDR3 region has the DNA TGTGCCAGCTCACGTCGACTCGACAGAGACAAAAACATTCAGTACTTC.

The chain joins TRBV30 to TRBJ2-7; 9 bases are shared with TRBD1. The CDR3 length is 15 residues. V shed 0 bases and J 5 bases; nucleotides not matched to a gene: 8. The germline V gene encodes CDR1 GTSNPN and CDR2 SVGIG (reference sequence). The CDR3 loop is CAWSVLGTGFHEQYF. In nucleotides, the CDR3 is TGTGCCTGGAGTGTACTCGGGACAGGGTTCCACGAGCAGTACTTC.

The chain combines TRBV23-1 with TRBJ1-5, with D perhaps matching TRBD1 (6 bases). TRBV23-1 is annotated as an ORF whose role is uncertain. The V end lost 4 bases, the J end lost 15 bases, and 19 bases lay between the germline ends. The CDR3 sequence is 13 residues long. CDR3 residues: CASSLRGTLRWHF. CDR3 sequence (DNA): TGCGCCAGCAGTCTCCGGGGGACACTTCGGTGGCATTTT.

This clone was recorded many times. J is TRBJ2-3 and V is TRBV5-1; D may be TRBD2 (5 bases). CDR1 is SGHRS, CDR2 YFSETQ, per germline. V was shortened by 6 bases and J by 2 bases, with 16 bases between the two germline ends. The CDR3 consists of 15 residues. CDR3 coding DNA: TGCGCCAGCACCCTCGGGATACCACTCACAGATACGCAGTATTTT. Its protein product is CASTLGIPLTDTQYF.

This clone was observed a handful of times. The chain uses TRBV19 and TRBJ2-6; possibly TRBD1 for D (6 bases). V lost 8 bases and J 0 bases, leaving 8 bases between the germline ends. Per germline, CDR1 LNHDA and CDR2 SQIVND (reference sequence). There are 14 residues in the CDR3. The CDR3 DNA reads TGTGCCAGTCAGGACAGCTCTGGGGCCAACGTCCTGACTTTC. Amino acids: CASQDSSGANVLTF.

The chain has TRBV12-5 and TRBJ2-3; no firm D call. Trimming shortened V by 6 bases and J by 2 bases, and 12 bases separated the two germline ends. The V gene's germline CDR1 is LGHNT and CDR2 FRNRAP. The CDR3 is 14 residues long. CDR3 in DNA: TGTGCTAGTGGCCGACCAGGTCTCACAGATACGCAGTATTTT. Protein: CASGRPGLTDTQYF.

This CDR3 is CSVNSGNTEAFF. CDR3 coding DNA: TGCAGCGTCAACTCAGGTAACACTGAAGCTTTCTTT. The V call is TRBV29-1, the J call TRBJ1-1; D gene uncertain. The V gene's germline CDR1 is SQVTM and CDR2 ANQGSEA. The CDR3 covers 12 residues. Trimming left V 6 bases short and J 2 bases short, with 10 bases between.

The rearrangement links TRBV5-1 to TRBJ2-7; D call uncertain. There are 13 residues in the CDR3. CDR1 and CDR2 (germline): SGHRS, YFSETQ. V lost 0 bases and J lost 6, with 10 bases in between. CDR3 bases: TGCGCCAGCAGCTTGGACCCGCCCAGCGAGCAGTACTTC. This gives the protein CASSLDPPSEQYF.

A single count supports this clone. The rearrangement joins TRBV27 to TRBJ2-3; 10 nucleotides align to TRBD1. Germline CDR1 and CDR2: MNHEY and SMNVEV (reference sequence). The CDR3 is 15 amino acids. The V segment lost 4 bases and the J segment 4 bases; nucleotides outside the gene matches: 5. CDR3 sequence (DNA): TGTGCCAGCAGTTCGGGACAGGGGTGGGCAGATACGCAGTATTTT. Residues: CASSSGQGWADTQYF.

This clone was picked up a small number of times. The J gene is TRBJ2-5, the V gene TRBV6-5, with D maybe TRBD2 (6 bases). Germline V gene sequence: CDR1 MNHEY, CDR2 SVGAGI. CDR3 length: 15 amino acids. V dropped 6 bases and J dropped 4 bases, with 18 bases sitting between them. The CDR3 region is CASRLAGSSAETQYF. The DNA for the CDR3 is TGTGCCAGCAGACTGGCGGGGTCGTCAGCAGAGACCCAGTACTTC.

This sequence joins TRBV6-6 and TRBJ2-1; 8 bases map to TRBD1. The CDR3 is made up of 13 amino acids. Germline V gives CDR1 MNHNY, CDR2 SVGAGI (reference sequence). With V trimmed by 9 bases and J by 6 bases, 7 bases remained unmatched. CDR3 loop: CASGQGLSNEQFF. CDR3 bases: TGTGCCAGTGGACAGGGTCTGAGCAATGAGCAGTTCTTC.

The V call is TRBV4-2, the J call TRBJ2-7; 10 bases are a match to TRBD1. J was trimmed by 5 bases and V by 4 bases; bases with no gene match: 8. This CDR3 has 15 amino acids. Germline-derived CDR1 and CDR2 are LGHNA and YNFKEQ. The CDR3 sequence: CASSPGTGEWNEQYF. CDR3 in DNA: TGTGCCAGCAGCCCAGGGACAGGGGAGTGGAACGAGCAGTACTTC.

This clone showed up just a few times. The chain is built from TRBV4-1 and TRBJ1-2; 8 positions agree with TRBD1. J lost 2 bases, V lost 5 bases, and 7 bases had no gene match. The CDR3 covers 15 residues. Germline V CDR1 and CDR2: MGHRA, YSYEKL. This chain's CDR3 is CASSTGQAANYGYTF. In DNA, the CDR3 is TGCGCCAGCAGCACGGGACAGGCAGCCAACTATGGCTACACCTTC.